Sequencing of this T cell receptor (beta chain) was carried out in a study of beta chain features in type 1 diabetes. As every portion of the isolated RNA was reverse transcribed, the sequencing read expressed TCRB transcripts. Generated by immunoSEQ multiplex PCR, the TCRdb table keeps only in-frame clones and is missing some. The data hold 450,000 or so clones, with approximately 10% observed a single time. In germline, CDR1 is SGHDT, CDR2 YYEEEE. This CDR3 has 12 amino acids. Trimming cost V 2 bases and J 7 bases, with 9 bases left between them. CD4+ naive, central memory, regulatory and stem cell-like memory cells were sorted via CD45RO/CCR7/CD25/CD127/CD95/CD27. This clone was counted a few times.

J is TRBJ1-2 and V is TRBV5-6; D uncertain. The sequence came from a woman aged 18 to 35 in good health. What was sequenced was naive CD4+ T cells from blood. The CDR3 DNA is TGTGCCAGCAGCTTCGAACGGACTGGCTACACCTTC. It translates to CASSFERTGYTF.